The T cell receptor beta chain under discussion was sequenced for a study of blood T cell repertoires in COVID-19. The data were produced by immunoSEQ multiplex PCR, yet TCRdb's version contains in-frame clones alone and is incomplete. The table lists approximately 190,000 clones, around 84% of them singletons. The junction had 13 bases not matched to a gene; V was cut back by 1 base and J by 4 bases. Germline V lookup: CDR1 SGHTA, CDR2 FQGNSA. This CDR3 contains 18 residues. This study enrolled people aged 18 to 89 from about 26 US geographic areas. The chain employs TRBV7-2 and TRBJ1-5, with TRBD1 matching 7 bases. This TCR was sampled from a woman aged 25 to 39 who had been exposed to COVID-19. Sequenced: PBMCs or T cells enriched from blood (not recorded which). CDR3 sequence: CASSLVGGGQAKNQPQHF. Here the CDR3 DNA reads TGTGCCAGCAGCTTAGTGGGGGGCGGACAGGCGAAAAATCAGCCCCAGCATTTT.